The 25 T cell receptor beta chains presented below share a single source sample, sequenced in a study of human T cells and chemical hapten exposure. TCRdb recomputed calls from the 5' RACE reads with MiXCR, one row per CDR3 protein. Here the sample spans 110,000 or so distinct CDR3 sequences, around a fifth being singletons. Total RNA came from unfractionated whole blood. These receptor sequences come from a human donor in good health.

The V gene is TRBV7-2, the J gene TRBJ2-2, with 11 bases that match TRBD2. Germline V gene data show CDR1 as SGHTA and CDR2 as FQGNSA. This CDR3 comprises 15 residues. The V gene end was trimmed by 1 base and the J gene end by 7 bases; junction bases not matched to a gene: 2. The CDR3 region has the DNA TGTGCCAGCAGCTTAGAGACTAGCGGGATCGGGGAGCTGTTTTTT. This gives the protein CASSLETSGIGELFF.

V gene TRBV15 combines with J gene TRBJ2-5; TRBD1 might be the D (6 bases). Trimming removed 3 bases at V and 2 bases at J, with 13 bases between. The germline V gene has CDR1 LNHNV and CDR2 YYDKDF (reference sequence). This CDR3 region has 15 residues. The CDR3 DNA is TGTGCCACCAGCAGCAGGGGACCTGTACAAGAGACCCAGTACTTC. Translated, it gives CATSSRGPVQETQYF.

A few counts support this clonotype. The germline gene is not matched at one end of the junction; a read error may be the cause. This rearrangement joins TRBV7-7 to TRBJ2-5; D may be TRBD2 (6 bases). Looked up from germline, CDR1 is SSHAT and CDR2 is FNYEAQ (reference sequence). There are 14 residues in the CDR3. The CDR3 coding sequence is TGTGCTAGCAGCGAGGAGGGCACGGGAGAGACCCAGTACTTC. Protein: CASSEEGTGETQYF.

This clonotype was found a few times. This chain uses TRBV7-9 with TRBJ2-7; 8 bases are a match to TRBD1. J lost 5 bases, V lost 1 base, and 4 bases had no gene match. The V gene's germline CDR1 is SEHNR and CDR2 FQNEAQ (reference sequence). The CDR3 sequence is 14 residues long. This chain's CDR3 is CASSLGTGYDEQYF. As DNA, the CDR3 is TGTGCCAGCAGCTTAGGGACAGGGTACGACGAGCAGTACTTC.

The chain combines TRBV27 with TRBJ1-5; 7 bases map to TRBD1. Germline CDR1 and CDR2: MNHEY and SMNVEV (reference sequence). The trim removed 4 bases at V and 9 bases at J, leaving 6 bases unmatched. This CDR3 is built from 13 residues. The CDR3 DNA reads TGTGCCAGCAGTTACGACAGGGTTCGGCCCCAGCATTTT. Its translation: CASSYDRVRPQHF.

This clonotype was observed a handful of times. The gene calls are TRBV20-1 and TRBJ2-1; 8 bases line up with TRBD2. This CDR3 contains 16 residues. Germline V gives CDR1 DFQATT, CDR2 SNEGSKA (reference sequence). V dropped 0 bases and J dropped 10; count of bases not matched to a gene: 14. The CDR3 coding sequence is TGCAGTGCTAGAGAGTCGACTAGCGTTGTTTTTAGGGAGCAGTTCTTC. Its translation is CSARESTSVVFREQFF.

The CDR3 region has the DNA TGTGCCAGCAGACTACCGGGACAGATATACGAGCAGTACTTC. Encoded protein: CASRLPGQIYEQYF. The V call is TRBV28, the J call TRBJ2-7, with 7 bases fitting TRBD1. After removal of 6 bases from V and 4 bases from J, the junction contained 9 bases not matched to a gene. The CDR3 has 14 amino acids. CDR1 and CDR2 from the germline V gene are MDHEN and SYDVKM. The whole variable domain, remainder taken from reference TRBV28 and TRBJ2-7, is DVKVTQSSRYLVKRTGEKVFLECVQDMDHENMFWYRQDPGLGLRLIYFSYDVKMKEKGDIPEGYSVSREKKERFSLILESASTNQTSMYLCASRLPGQIYEQYFGPGTRLTVT.

V usage is TRBV7-2 and J usage is TRBJ2-1, with 9 bases aligning to TRBD1. This CDR3 spans 14 amino acids. Germline V gene lookup returns CDR1 SGHTA and CDR2 FQGNSA. Trimming removed 1 base from V and 8 bases from J; junction bases left unmatched: 3. CDR3 sequence (DNA): TGTGCCAGCAGCTTAGTGGGACAGGGTTATGAGCAGTTCTTC. It yields the protein CASSLVGQGYEQFF.

The chain links TRBV7-2 to TRBJ1-1; D possibly corresponds to TRBD1 (6 bases). The CDR3 consists of 15 residues. V was trimmed by 1 base and J by 4 bases, leaving 13 bases between them. Germline values: CDR1 SGHTA, CDR2 FQGNSA. DNA for the CDR3: TGTGCCAGCAGCTTAGTTATACAGGGCGGCACTGAAGCTTTCTTT. Translating gives CASSLVIQGGTEAFF.

For the CDR3, the DNA is TGTGCCAGCAGCGTAGTTCCAGCGGGAGCAACCGGGGAGCTGTTTTTT. This translates into CASSVVPAGATGELFF. V usage is TRBV9 and J usage is TRBJ2-2, with 8 bases aligning to TRBD2. The CDR3 extends over 16 amino acids. The V segment lost 0 bases and the J segment 5 bases; nucleotides outside the gene matches: 6. Germline V lookup: CDR1 SGDLS, CDR2 YYNGEE. The full variable domain, with the rest looked up from reference TRBV9 and TRBJ2-2, is DSGVTQTPKHLITATGQRVTLRCSPRSGDLSVYWYQQSLDQGLQFLIQYYNGEERAKGNILERFSAQQFPDLHSELNLSSLELGDSALYFCASSVVPAGATGELFFGEGSRLTVL.

This clonotype was found a few times. This chain joins TRBV4-2 and TRBJ2-6; 8 bases agree with TRBD2. There are 17 residues in the CDR3. CDR1 and CDR2 from the germline V gene are LGHNA and YNFKEQ. The J segment lost 0 bases and the V segment lost 5 bases, leaving 6 bases of the junction unmatched. The CDR3 is CASSISGARSGANVLTF. The CDR3 DNA follows: TGTGCCAGCAGCATTAGCGGGGCCCGCTCTGGGGCCAACGTCCTGACTTTC.

Only a few counts were recorded for this clonotype. The chain uses TRBV3-1 and TRBJ2-5; TRBD2 agrees at 11 bases. The CDR3 has 16 amino acids. The V segment lost 4 bases and the J segment 5 bases; nucleotides outside the gene matches: 9. The germline CDR1 and CDR2 sequences are LGHDT and YNNKEL (reference sequence). CDR3 bases: TGTGCCAGCAGCCTCCGAACTAGCGGGAGTCCGGAGACCCAGTACTTC. Protein product: CASSLRTSGSPETQYF.

The CDR3 nucleotides are TGTGCCAGCTCATCCACAGGTGGCTACACCTTC. Translation: CASSSTGGYTF. The rearrangement uses TRBV18 and TRBJ1-2, with D perhaps TRBD1 (5 bases). The length of the CDR3 is 11 residues. Germline V gene data show CDR1 as KGHSH and CDR2 as LQKENI. V shed 5 bases and J shed 7 bases, with 8 bases lying between them.

The chain has TRBV6-5 and TRBJ2-1; D call uncertain. With 4 bases removed from V and 9 bases from J, the gap between germline ends came to 10 bases. CDR3 length equals 12 residues. The V gene's germline CDR1 is MNHEY and CDR2 SVGAGI. This chain's CDR3 is CASSLPGPEQFF. The CDR3 DNA reads TGTGCCAGCAGTTTACCCGGTCCTGAGCAGTTCTTC.

The chain recombines TRBV28 with TRBJ2-2; TRBD1 matches at 8 bases. Trimming took 5 bases from V and 1 from J; bases not matched to a gene: 3. The germline V gene has CDR1 MDHEN and CDR2 SYDVKM. The CDR3 is made up of 15 amino acids. In nucleotides, the CDR3 is TGTGCCAGCAGTGTCAGGGGGCTGAACACCGGGGAGCTGTTTTTT. Protein product: CASSVRGLNTGELFF.

Ten or more counts support this clonotype. This chain joins TRBV4-1 and TRBJ1-1, with D hard to call. V was cut by 4 bases and J by 3 bases, with 12 bases left in between. Germline V CDR1 and CDR2: MGHRA, YSYEKL. The CDR3 runs to 14 residues. The CDR3 coding sequence is TGCGCCAGCAGCCTCCCTGCGATTGACACTGAAGCTTTCTTT. It translates to CASSLPAIDTEAFF.

A few counts support this clonotype. This chain joins TRBV20-1 and TRBJ1-1, with D unclear. The CDR3 spans 14 residues. The V gene lost 7 bases and the J gene lost 1 base, with 16 bases spanning the gap. Germline-derived CDR1 and CDR2 are DFQATT and SNEGSKA (reference sequence). Written as DNA, the CDR3 is TGCAGTGGTAGCCGGCCGGGGTGGAACACTGAAGCTTTCTTT. It encodes CSGSRPGWNTEAFF.

This chain joins TRBV12-3 or TRBV12-4 and TRBJ2-7; 7 nucleotides agree with TRBD2. The CDR3 has 14 amino acids. V lost 3 bases, J lost 3 bases, and 5 bases stayed unmatched. The CDR3 protein is CASSLGGTFYEQYF. The CDR3 coding sequence is TGTGCCAGCAGTTTGGGGGGGACTTTCTACGAGCAGTACTTC.

A few counts support this clonotype. The chain has TRBV10-2 and TRBJ2-1; 10 positions match TRBD2. V was clipped by 3 bases and J by 0 bases; unmatched bases: 8. CDR1 WSHSY and CDR2 SAAADI come from the germline V gene. The CDR3 totals 18 residues. The CDR3 protein is CASSERLAGVISYNEQFF. In DNA, the CDR3 is TGCGCCAGCAGTGAACGGCTAGCGGGAGTGATCTCCTACAATGAGCAGTTCTTC.

This rearrangement joins TRBV7-2 to TRBJ1-6; D is undetermined. This CDR3 is 12 amino acids long. Germline V gene lookup returns CDR1 SGHTA and CDR2 FQGNSA. V lost 2 bases and J 10 bases, leaving 6 bases between the germline ends. CDR3 sequence: CASSLNSSPLHF. The CDR3 DNA reads TGTGCCAGCAGCTTAAACTCCTCACCCCTCCACTTT.

This chain joins TRBV4-1 and TRBJ2-1; 7 bases are shared with TRBD2. The V and J ends lost 4 bases and 4 bases, in that order; junction bases with no gene match: 1. Germline V gene data show CDR1 as MGHRA and CDR2 as YSYEKL. The CDR3 contains 13 residues. CDR3 DNA: TGCGCCAGCAGCCGGGAGGGGTACAATGAGCAGTTCTTC. The encoded protein is CASSREGYNEQFF.

This chain uses TRBV12-5 with TRBJ2-1; D remains ambiguous. V lost 3 bases, J lost 6 bases, and 6 bases lay in between. This CDR3 is built from 12 residues. Germline V gives CDR1 LGHNT, CDR2 FRNRAP. The CDR3 DNA sequence: TGTGCTAGTGGTTTATTCCTCAATGAGCAGTTCTTC. This translates into CASGLFLNEQFF.

The chain employs TRBV5-4 and TRBJ2-1; D gene unclear. V was clipped by 2 bases and J by 9 bases, with 12 bases between them. The germline V gene has CDR1 SGHNT and CDR2 YYREEE (reference sequence). There are 13 residues in the CDR3. The CDR3 DNA follows: TGTGCCAGCAGCTTAGTGACGAGGACTGAGCAGTTCTTC. Its translation is CASSLVTRTEQFF. Combining the CDR3 with reference TRBV5-4 and TRBJ2-1 gives the whole variable domain ETGVTQSPTHLIKTRGQQVTLRCSSQSGHNTVSWYQQALGQGPQFIFQYYREEENGRGNFPPRFSGLQFPNYSSELNVNALELDDSALYLCASSLVTRTEQFFGPGTRLTVL.

This chain joins TRBV12-3 or TRBV12-4 and TRBJ2-1; TRBD2 aligns across 9 bases. Trimming removed 5 bases from V and 0 bases from J; junction bases left unmatched: 2. The CDR3 contains 15 residues. The CDR3 coding sequence is TGTGCCAGCAGTAATAGCGGGAGCTCCTACAATGAGCAGTTCTTC. The encoded protein is CASSNSGSSYNEQFF.

The gene calls are TRBV15 and TRBJ1-2; a weak D match, TRBD1 (6 bases). Germline loops: CDR1 LNHNV, CDR2 YYDKDF (reference sequence). The germline V and J ends were trimmed by 0 bases and 8 bases, with 13 bases remaining between them. The CDR3 extends over 14 amino acids. The chain's CDR3 is CATSRDPGEQGYTF. The CDR3 bases are TGTGCCACCAGCAGAGATCCAGGGGAACAAGGCTACACCTTC.